This is a list of T cell receptor beta chains from one sample in a study of blood T cell repertoires in COVID-19. Some clones are missing from TCRdb's copy, which holds only in-frame ones; the method was immunoSEQ multiplex PCR. The sample lists 90,000 to 120,000 clones, over 60% occurring once. Source material: peripheral blood. These receptors were taken from a man between 70 and 80 years old with acute or convalescent COVID-19. Each CDR3 is given with its conserved first and last residue. The D gene is left open where the match is weak. Clone size is stated in some rows and not others, as once, few, many or a class when expanded.

NA	TRBD1	TRBV5-1	TRBJ1-3	TGCGCCAGCAGCCGAACGGGGACAGACTCTGGAAACACCATATATTTT	CASSRTGTDSGNTIYF
NA	NA	TRBV4-2	TRBJ2-2	TGTGCCAGCAGCTTCGGACTGGGGAACACCGGGGAGCTGTTTTTT	CASSFGLGNTGELFF
NA	TRBD1	TRBV9	TRBJ2-2	TGTGCCAGCAGCCCGACAGGGGGTTTTAACACCGGGGAGCTGTTTTTT	CASSPTGGFNTGELFF
NA	NA	TRBV12-5	TRBJ2-1	TGTGCTAGTGGTTTGGTAGCAGGGTCTGAGCAGTTCTTC	CASGLVAGSEQFF
NA	TRBD1	TRBV12-3/TRBV12-4	TRBJ2-7	TGTGCCAGCCTGCGGACAGGGGGGCACGAGCAGTACTTC	CASLRTGGHEQYF
few	NA	TRBV2	TRBJ2-2	TGTGCCAGCAGTGAAGAGAGCACCGGGGAGCTGTTTTTT	CASSEESTGELFF
NA	NA	TRBV3-1/TRBV3-2	TRBJ1-5	TGTGCCAGCAGCCAAGAGGGGGGAGTTAGCAATCAGCCCCAGCATTTT	CASSQEGGVSNQPQHF
few	NA	TRBV5-5	TRBJ1-6	TGTGCCAGCAGCTTGGCCGCGGGGGTCGGGTCACCCCTCCACTTT	CASSLAAGVGSPLHF
NA	NA	TRBV19	TRBJ2-3	TGTGCCAGTAGTATAGATGGGCCACCAGATACGCAGTATTTT	CASSIDGPPDTQYF
NA	NA	TRBV6-5	TRBJ1-3	TGTGCCAGCAGTACGCGGCCTAGCTCTGGAAACACCATATATTTT	CASSTRPSSGNTIYF
NA	TRBD1	TRBV7-2	TRBJ1-2	TGTGCCAGCAGGGGGACAGGAGGTGATGGCTACACCTTC	CASRGTGGDGYTF
NA	NA	TRBV18	TRBJ1-4	TGTGCCAGCTCACAATCCGTCAGTAATGAAAAACTGTTTTTT	CASSQSVSNEKLFF
few	NA	TRBV12-3/TRBV12-4	TRBJ2-1	TGTGCCAGCAGTTTCGGCGGAAATGAGCAGTTCTTC	CASSFGGNEQFF
NA	TRBD2	TRBV7-3	TRBJ2-1	TGTGCCAGCAGCTTAACCGGGACTAGCAACAATGAGCAGTTCTTC	CASSLTGTSNNEQFF
NA	NA	TRBV19	TRBJ1-3	TGTGCCAGTAGTATAGGTCGACCGGACACTGGAAACACCATATATTTT	CASSIGRPDTGNTIYF
NA	NA	TRBV5-1	TRBJ2-1	TGCGCCAGCCTCTTAGACGGGAATTACAATGAGCAGTTCTTC	CASLLDGNYNEQFF
NA	NA	TRBV27	TRBJ2-7	TGTGCCAGCAGTAAAGGAGCGAACAGGGCCTACGAGCAGTACTTC	CASSKGANRAYEQYF
NA	TRBD2	TRBV9	TRBJ2-7	TGTGCCAGCAGCCCCAGCGGGAGGCAGGGGGAGCAGTACTTC	CASSPSGRQGEQYF
NA	NA	TRBV3-1/TRBV3-2	TRBJ1-1	TGTGCCAGCAGCCAAGATTCGCAGGGTCCAGCTTTCTTT	CASSQDSQGPAFF
once	TRBD1	TRBV27	TRBJ2-5	TGTGCCAGCAGTTTAACCGCCTTACAGGGGGCGGGAAAGACCCAGTACTTC	CASSLTALQGAGKTQYF
NA	TRBD1	TRBV29-1	TRBJ1-1	TGCAGCGTTGAAGGGATGAACAGGGGAGGAATAGGAGAAGCTTTCTTT	CSVEGMNRGGIGEAFF